Listed here are 27 T cell receptor beta chains from one sample, sequenced in a study of blood T cell repertoires in COVID-19. The method was immunoSEQ multiplex PCR; TCRdb's version includes in-frame clones alone and lacks a portion of them. This sample has tens of thousands of clones, with 85% to 90% found just once. Material for sequencing was peripheral blood. The origin of the receptors is an elderly woman with acute or convalescent COVID-19.

This clone has only a few counts. The chain carries TRBV21-1 and TRBJ2-7; the DNA was not compared with TRBD2, the D call given in the table. TRBV21-1 is a documented pseudogene. The CDR3 consists of 15 residues. The CDR3 region has the DNA TGTGCCAGCAGCAAATCCCAGGGAGGACCCTACGAGCAGTACTTC. Its translation is CASSKSQGGPYEQYF.

The count of this clone is one. The CDR3 bases are TGCAGCGTTGTTACCTCCAGGGGCCACACTGAAGCTTTCTTT. It codes for CSVVTSRGHTEAFF. The J gene is TRBJ1-1, the V gene TRBV29-1; D possibly corresponds to TRBD1 (6 bases). The CDR3 contains 14 residues. V dropped 4 bases and J dropped 3 bases, with 15 bases sitting between them. Germline CDR1 is SQVTM and CDR2 is ANQGSEA.

The J gene is TRBJ1-2, the V gene TRBV10-3; a weak D match, TRBD1 (5 bases). V was shortened by 4 bases and J by 6 bases, with 12 bases between the two germline ends. In germline, CDR1 is ENHRY, CDR2 SYGVKD. The CDR3 sequence is 13 residues long. The chain's CDR3 is CAISGGRVDGYTF. The CDR3 nucleotides read TGTGCCATCAGTGGCGGCAGGGTGGATGGCTACACCTTC.

The chain has TRBV12-3 or TRBV12-4 and TRBJ2-7; 7 bases agree with TRBD2. CDR3 length: 13 residues. V was clipped by 3 bases and J by 3 bases; unmatched bases: 2. The CDR3: CASSFTGGYEQYF. Here the CDR3 DNA reads TGTGCCAGCAGTTTCACGGGGGGCTACGAGCAGTACTTC.

The chain recombines TRBV18 with TRBJ2-1; 8 bases agree with TRBD2. CDR1 is KGHSH, CDR2 LQKENI, per germline. V shed 3 bases and J 0 bases; nucleotides not matched to a gene: 7. This CDR3 spans 17 amino acids. CDR3 DNA: TGTGCCAGCTCACCGGATACTAGCGGCAGCTCCTACAATGAGCAGTTCTTC. Encoded protein: CASSPDTSGSSYNEQFF. The variable domain in full, with the rest retrieved from reference TRBV18 and TRBJ2-1, is NAGVMQNPRHLVRRRGQEARLRCSPMKGHSHVYWYRQLPEEGLKFMVYLQKENIIDESGMPKERFSAEFPKEGPSILRIQQVVRGDSAAYFCASSPDTSGSSYNEQFFGPGTRLTVL.

This clone was detected only once. The chain has TRBV5-6 and TRBJ1-2, with D possibly TRBD1 on 5 matching bases. Trimming took off 0 bases at V and 4 bases at J, with 10 bases between the two ends. In germline, CDR1 is SGHDT, CDR2 YYEEEE. The CDR3 sequence is 14 residues long. The CDR3 sequence: CASSLGQRSYGYTF. The CDR3 nucleotides read TGTGCCAGCAGCTTGGGACAGAGATCCTATGGCTACACCTTC.

The V call is TRBV19, the J call TRBJ2-2; D is uncertain. Germline loops: CDR1 LNHDA, CDR2 SQIVND (reference sequence). V was shortened by 8 bases and J by 3 bases, with 4 bases between the two germline ends. The CDR3 loop spans 11 amino acids. The DNA for the CDR3 is TGTGCCAGTCGTTACACCGGGGAGCTGTTTTTT. It encodes CASRYTGELFF.

This chain links TRBV27 with TRBJ1-6, with D tentatively TRBD1 (5 bases). The CDR3 runs to 15 residues. Germline CDR1 reads MNHEY; CDR2 reads SMNVEV (reference sequence). Trimming took off 2 bases at V and 7 bases at J, with 12 bases between the two ends. The CDR3 is CASSLKPGGNSPLHF. In nucleotides, the CDR3 is TGTGCCAGCAGTTTAAAGCCCGGGGGAAATTCACCCCTCCACTTT.

The chain has TRBV19 and TRBJ2-1; TRBD2 aligns across 14 bases. There are 18 residues in the CDR3. The ends lost 6 bases at V and 6 bases at J; junction bases unmatched: 13. The germline gives CDR1 LNHDA, CDR2 SQIVND (reference sequence). The CDR3 nucleotides are TGTGCCAGTAGGCGGGGACTAGCGGGAGCCCAAGGGGTCAATGAGCAGTTCTTC. It specifies CASRRGLAGAQGVNEQFF. Full variable domain (missing parts from reference TRBV19 and TRBJ2-1): DGGITQSPKYLFRKEGQNVTLSCEQNLNHDAMYWYRQDPGQGLRLIYYSQIVNDFQKGDIAEGYSVSREKKESFPLTVTSAQKNPTAFYLCASRRGLAGAQGVNEQFFGPGTRLTVL.

The chain combines TRBV14 with TRBJ2-2, with 14 positions matching TRBD2. Per the germline V gene, CDR1 is SGHDN and CDR2 is FVKESK. V dropped 4 bases and J dropped 2; count of bases not matched to a gene: 6. The CDR3 extends over 18 amino acids. Here the CDR3 reads CASSLRGTSGGNTGELFF. In nucleotides, the CDR3 is TGTGCCAGCAGCCTACGCGGGACTAGCGGGGGCAACACCGGGGAGCTGTTTTTT.

The V and J genes are TRBV4-2 and TRBJ1-2; a weak D match, TRBD1 (6 bases). The CDR3 sequence is 15 residues long. Germline assignment: CDR1 LGHNA and CDR2 YNFKEQ. The V end lost 6 bases, the J end lost 3 bases, and 17 bases lay between the germline ends. CDR3 in amino acids: CASRRGWGAHYGYTF. Written as DNA, the CDR3 is TGTGCCAGCAGGAGGGGGTGGGGAGCACACTATGGCTACACCTTC.

This rearrangement joins TRBV5-1 to TRBJ1-1, with D perhaps TRBD1 (6 bases). V was trimmed by 0 bases and J by 6 bases, leaving 12 bases between them. CDR1 is SGHRS, CDR2 YFSETQ, per germline. The length of the CDR3 is 14 residues. The CDR3 bases are TGCGCCAGCAGCTTGGATCCGGCAGGGGCTGAAGCTTTCTTT. The encoded protein is CASSLDPAGAEAFF.

This chain links TRBV6-5 with TRBJ2-5; TRBD1 is a possible D gene (5 bases). Germline V gives CDR1 MNHEY, CDR2 SVGAGI. The CDR3 sequence is 15 residues long. V was shortened by 8 bases and J by 2 bases, with 18 bases between the two germline ends. The CDR3 nucleotides read TGTGCCAGCTCCCTCCAGGGCCGACGACAAGAGACCCAGTACTTC. Protein product: CASSLQGRRQETQYF.

The chain couples TRBV28 to TRBJ1-1; 7 bases fit TRBD1. Germline values: CDR1 MDHEN, CDR2 SYDVKM. V dropped 1 base and J dropped 4; count of bases not matched to a gene: 12. This CDR3 spans 17 amino acids. CDR3 nucleotide sequence: TGTGCCAGCAGTTTATACGACCAACAGGGGCTGGTCACTGAAGCTTTCTTT. Residues: CASSLYDQQGLVTEAFF.

The V call is TRBV10-1, the J call TRBJ2-3; 14 bases are shared with TRBD2. This CDR3 region has 19 residues. Trimming removed 0 bases from V and 0 bases from J; junction bases left unmatched: 5. Germline CDR1 WNHNN, CDR2 SYGVQD (reference sequence). CDR3 nucleotide sequence: TGCGCCAGCAGTGAGTCAGGACTAGCGGGGGGCTCTAGCACAGATACGCAGTATTTT. It specifies CASSESGLAGGSSTDTQYF.

This clone came up once. The chain links TRBV2 to TRBJ2-5; possibly TRBD2 for D (6 bases). Germline V CDR1 and CDR2: SNHLY, FYNNEI. The CDR3 has 13 residues. V lost 10 bases and J lost 5, with 17 bases in between. The CDR3 coding sequence is TGTGCCACTACCGGGACTTCAGGGGAGACCCAGTACTTC. Translation: CATTGTSGETQYF. The variable domain in full, with the rest retrieved from reference TRBV2 and TRBJ2-5, is EPEVTQTPSHQVTQMGQEVILRCVPISNHLYFYWYRQILGQKVEFLVSFYNNEISEKSEIFDDQFSVERPDGSNFTLKIRSTKLEDSAMYFCATTGTSGETQYFGPGTRLLVL.

CDR3 DNA: TGCGCCAGCCGTGACGGGACACTTAACACCGGGGAGCTGTTTTTT. Its translation is CASRDGTLNTGELFF. This chain uses TRBV5-1 with TRBJ2-2; D is possibly TRBD1 (6 bases). CDR1 is SGHRS and CDR2 is YFSETQ in the germline V gene. V dropped 7 bases and J dropped 2 bases, with 15 bases sitting between them. The length of the CDR3 is 15 residues.

The chain is built from TRBV7-8 and TRBJ1-6, with 10 positions matching TRBD1. The germline V gene has CDR1 SGHVS and CDR2 FQNEAQ. The CDR3 sequence is 15 residues long. With V trimmed by 1 base and J by 14 bases, 8 bases remained unmatched. The CDR3 reads CASSLGTGTGASLHF. DNA for the CDR3: TGTGCCAGCAGCTTAGGGACGGGGACAGGGGCATCCCTCCACTTT.

The V and J genes are TRBV19 and TRBJ1-6; no definite D call. Germline-derived CDR1 and CDR2 are LNHDA and SQIVND (reference sequence). V lost 5 bases to trimming and J lost 8 bases, with 19 bases between them. There are 16 residues in the CDR3. CDR3 sequence: CASSPSGSGIDSPLHF. DNA of the CDR3: TGTGCCAGTAGTCCGTCGGGGAGCGGAATTGATTCACCCCTCCACTTT.

The chain uses TRBV7-8 and TRBJ2-7, with 12 positions matching TRBD1. CDR3 length: 17 amino acids. The germline gives CDR1 SGHVS, CDR2 FQNEAQ. V shed 1 base, J shed 7 bases, and the junction held 11 bases outside the gene matches. CDR3: CASSLVEGQGASREQYF. The CDR3 DNA reads as TGTGCCAGCAGCTTAGTAGAGGGACAGGGGGCATCGAGGGAGCAGTACTTC.

This sequence joins TRBV5-5 and TRBJ1-1; TRBD1 might be the D (5 bases). The CDR3 runs 15 residues. Trimming took off 2 bases at V and 1 base at J, with 12 bases between the two ends. In germline, CDR1 is SGHKS, CDR2 YYEKEE (reference sequence). CDR3 residues: CASSFAGAGNTEAFF. CDR3 sequence (DNA): TGTGCCAGCAGCTTTGCTGGGGCAGGGAACACTGAAGCTTTCTTT.

J is TRBJ2-5 and V is TRBV19; D may be TRBD1 (7 bases). V lost 8 bases, J lost 7 bases, and 14 bases lay in between. CDR1 is LNHDA and CDR2 is SQIVND in the germline V gene (reference sequence). CDR3 size: 12 residues. Here the CDR3 DNA reads TGTGCCAGTCGAGGGCAGGGGGGGACCCAGTACTTC. Its translation is CASRGQGGTQYF.

The chain employs TRBV3-1 (or the pseudogene TRBV3-2) and TRBJ1-2; D uncertain. The CDR3 runs 13 residues. From germline, CDR1 is LGHDT and CDR2 YNNKEL (reference sequence). V shed 0 bases and J shed 3 bases, with 5 bases lying between them. CDR3 region: CASSQDSDYGYTF. The CDR3, as DNA: TGTGCCAGCAGCCAAGATTCGGACTATGGCTACACCTTC.

J is TRBJ2-3 and V is TRBV5-1; unclear D gene. V lost 0 bases and J lost 1, with 9 bases in between. Germline assignment: CDR1 SGHRS and CDR2 YFSETQ. The CDR3 has 15 amino acids. The CDR3 bases are TGCGCCAGCAGCTTGGTGGTTTCGGGCACAGATACGCAGTATTTT. It specifies CASSLVVSGTDTQYF. Using reference TRBV5-1 and TRBJ2-3 for the parts outside the CDR3, the full variable domain is KAGVTQTPRYLIKTRGQQVTLSCSPISGHRSVSWYQQTPGQGLQFLFEYFSETQRNKGNFPGRFSGRQFSNSRSEMNVSTLELGDSALYLCASSLVVSGTDTQYFGPGTRLTVL.

The chain couples TRBV7-9 to TRBJ2-6; 10 positions match TRBD1. The length of the CDR3 is 19 residues. From germline, CDR1 is SEHNR and CDR2 FQNEAQ (reference sequence). The trim removed 4 bases at V and 1 base at J, leaving 10 bases unmatched. The CDR3 bases are TGTGCCAGCAGCTCCCACGGACAGGGGGATTGGTCTGGGGCCAACGTCCTGACTTTC. Its translation is CASSSHGQGDWSGANVLTF.

The V call is TRBV2, the J call TRBJ2-3; TRBD2 agrees at 9 bases. The CDR3 has 14 residues. The J segment lost 4 bases and the V segment lost 6 bases, leaving 5 bases of the junction unmatched. Germline V gives CDR1 SNHLY, CDR2 FYNNEI. The CDR3 region has the DNA TGTGCCAGCAGAAACGCGGGGGGGGCAGATACGCAGTATTTT. Translation gives CASRNAGGADTQYF.

The chain employs TRBV29-1 and TRBJ1-1, with 7 bases that match TRBD1. Germline-derived CDR1 and CDR2 are SQVTM and ANQGSEA. The CDR3 consists of 14 residues. V was clipped by 1 base and J by 0 bases; unmatched bases: 2. CDR3 bases: TGCAGCGTTGAAGGGGGACAGATGAACACTGAAGCTTTCTTT. Its translation: CSVEGGQMNTEAFF.